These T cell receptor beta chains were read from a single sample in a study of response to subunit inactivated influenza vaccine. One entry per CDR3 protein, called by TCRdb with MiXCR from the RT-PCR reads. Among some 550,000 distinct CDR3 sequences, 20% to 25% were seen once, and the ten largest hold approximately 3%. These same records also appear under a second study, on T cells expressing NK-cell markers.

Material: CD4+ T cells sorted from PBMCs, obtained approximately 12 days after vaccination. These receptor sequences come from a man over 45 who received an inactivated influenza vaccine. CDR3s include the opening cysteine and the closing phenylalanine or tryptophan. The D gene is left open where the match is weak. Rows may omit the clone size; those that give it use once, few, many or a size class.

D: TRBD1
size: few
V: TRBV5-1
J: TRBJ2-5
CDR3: CASSWGQPQETQYF
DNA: TGCGCCAGCAGCTGGGGACAGCCACAAGAGACCCAGTACTTC

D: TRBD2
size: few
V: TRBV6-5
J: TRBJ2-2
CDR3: CASSSFSASGGHTGELFF
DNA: TGTGCCAGCAGTTCTTTCAGCGCTAGCGGGGGACACACCGGGGAGCTGTTTTTT

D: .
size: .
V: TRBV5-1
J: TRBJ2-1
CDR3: CASSFRLDRRDEQFF
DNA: TGCGCCAGCAGCTTCCGACTAGATCGTCGGGATGAGCAGTTCTTC

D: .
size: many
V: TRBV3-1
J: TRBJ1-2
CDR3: CASSQALGNYGYTF
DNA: TGTGCCAGCAGCCAAGCTCTGGGTAACTATGGCTACACCTTC

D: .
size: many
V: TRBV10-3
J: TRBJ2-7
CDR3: CAISKSPYEQYF
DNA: TGTGCCATCAGTAAGTCTCCCTACGAGCAGTACTTC

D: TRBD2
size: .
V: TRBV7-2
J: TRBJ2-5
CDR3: CASSLARGVPMETQYF
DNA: TGTGCCAGCAGCTTAGCGCGGGGGGTCCCAATGGAGACCCAGTACTTC

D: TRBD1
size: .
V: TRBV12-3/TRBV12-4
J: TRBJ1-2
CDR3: CARAGGQGFYGYTF
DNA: TGTGCCAGGGCTGGGGGACAGGGTTTCTATGGCTACACCTTC

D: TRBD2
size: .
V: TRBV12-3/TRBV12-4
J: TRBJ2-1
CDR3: CASSFSSGGYNEQFF
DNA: TGTGCCAGCAGTTTTTCTAGCGGGGGCTACAATGAGCAGTTCTTC

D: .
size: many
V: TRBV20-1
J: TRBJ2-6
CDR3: CSATQGPGANVLTF
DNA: TGCAGTGCTACCCAGGGTCCCGGGGCCAACGTCCTGACTTTC

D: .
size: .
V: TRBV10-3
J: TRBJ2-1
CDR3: CAIREGISYNEQFF
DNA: TGTGCCATCAGGGAAGGGATCTCCTACAATGAGCAGTTCTTC

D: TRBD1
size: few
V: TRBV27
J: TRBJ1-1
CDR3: CASSTGGVTEAFF
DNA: TGTGCCAGCAGTACAGGGGGAGTCACTGAAGCTTTCTTT

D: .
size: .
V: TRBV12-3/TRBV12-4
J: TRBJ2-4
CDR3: CASSLAAAVRYF
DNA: TGTGCCAGCAGTTTAGCGGCGGCAGTCCGGTACTTC

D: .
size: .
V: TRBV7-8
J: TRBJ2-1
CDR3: CASSFIGGTNNEQFF
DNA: TGTGCCAGCAGCTTCATTGGGGGTACCAACAATGAGCAGTTCTTC

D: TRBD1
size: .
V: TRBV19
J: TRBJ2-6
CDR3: CASRDRGLSGANVLTF
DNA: TGTGCCAGCCGGGACAGGGGCCTCTCTGGGGCCAACGTCCTGACTTTC

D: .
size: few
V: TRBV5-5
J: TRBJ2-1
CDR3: CASSSQGYEQFF
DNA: TGTGCCAGCAGCTCACAGGGATATGAGCAGTTCTTC